This T cell receptor (beta chain) was observed in a study of identical twins. CDR3 length equals 14 residues. V lost 4 bases and J lost 4, with 12 bases in between. CDR1 SGHTS and CDR2 YDEGEE come from the germline V gene. This clonotype turned up a few times. One entry per CDR3 protein, called by TCRdb with MiXCR from the 5' RACE reads. The table shows 500,000 to 550,000 distinct CDR3 sequences, with 20% to 25% occurring only once. Healthy Caucasians alone served as donors. The data were also submitted as part of a second study, on yellow fever vaccine responses in identical twins.

The sequenced material came from CD4+ T cells sorted from blood. V and J are TRBV5-8 and TRBJ2-1; D could derive from TRBD1 or TRBD2 (5 bases each). The sequence came from a woman younger than 35 in good health. CDR3 DNA sequence: TGTGCCAGCAGCACCGGGACCCCTTACAATGAGCAGTTCTTC. Its protein product is CASSTGTPYNEQFF.